This TCR beta chain was observed in a study of cytotoxic CD8 clonotypes in ibrutinib-treated CLL (dated by TCRdb to the early 2020s). Background on the whole study: The cohort was composed of roughly ten relapsed/refractory and 15 treatment-naive patients; IGHV unmutated status was identified in 17 patients. Of the 86 people in the trial, 26 had longitudinal samples available. An average of approximately 260,000 productive templates and tens of thousands of productive rearrangements was obtained per sample. Every sample from remission and from progressive disease was obtained while the patients were still on ibrutinib. Responses were partial in 25 or so patients and complete in 2; after median 68 months follow-up, roughly 15 stayed in remission and about twelve progressed. Cryopreserved peripheral blood mononuclear cells were obtained before treatment, at response, and at either sustained remission or disease progression. Response samples were taken after a median of 12 months on treatment, ranging from roughly 6 to 36 months.

On a MiSeq, deep resolution sequencing aimed for a depth between 1 in 1 million and 1 in 200,000 T cells, with each clonotype covered 10x on average. The immunoSEQ hsTCRB Kit was used to generate TCR beta libraries. Per the original workflow: ImmunoSEQ Data Assistant and ImmunoSEQ Analyzer were used for data analysis, and V, D and J genes were assigned according to IMGT definitions. Clonality, which ranges from 0 to 1, was calculated by subtracting the normalized Shannon entropy of productive rearrangement frequencies from one. Only overrepresented clonotypes making up at least 0.05% of the repertoire of each patient were included in the public clonotype analysis. About a dozen repertoires from age-matched healthy donors, obtained from immuneACCESS, served as clonality controls. TCRdb took over this immuneACCESS table, retaining in-frame rearrangements with V and J assigned. Such tables are incomplete; in checked studies, under half of the missing clones stem from an unresolved V gene, and the remainder is unexplained. The D gene and trimming were derived from the DNA, and the V and J assignments and clone size from that table. The sample table shows 29,000 or so clones, and about 70% are seen once. Clones ranked in the top ten supply less than 55% of the sample.

The sample holds one count of this clone. There is no known antigen for this receptor. Base qualities are missing; no much larger clone stands one base away. Based on the germline V gene (reference sequence), the CDR1 and CDR2 sequences are SEHNR and FQNEAQ. The junction shows trimming of 5 bases on V and 8 bases on J, plus 18 bases between the germline ends. Its CDR3 holds 15 amino acids, cysteine through phenylalanine. Only CDR3 DNA is held: 45 bases, read in frame from base 1. Around 2 micrograms of genomic DNA were extracted from cryopreserved PBMCs for TCR beta library preparation. Longitudinal blood samples from CLL patients receiving ibrutinib monotherapy were subjected to high-throughput TCR beta sequencing. The patients were enrolled in a single-center, open-label phase 2 trial of ibrutinib monotherapy. Paper-wide results and their limitations: Public clonotypes were rare and either shrank or stayed stable during treatment, and the rise in clonality at ibrutinib response reflected expansion of private clonotypes. Sampling times were not matched between sustained-remission and progressing patients, and lymph node repertoires were not studied. At ibrutinib response clonality went up, during sustained remission it held steady, and at progression it dropped back toward baseline. Baseline clonality was found to be higher than that of age-matched healthy donors and was strongly correlated with circulating CD8+ T-cell counts.

This specimen was PBMCs, taken after 36 months of ibrutinib treatment. The chain links TRBV7-9 with TRBJ2-2; a tentative D call is TRBD2 (5 bases match). The receptor was isolated from a human donor with chronic lymphocytic leukemia. CDR3 region: CASSPARTASGELFF. The DNA sequence is TGTGCCAGCAGCCCCGCCAGGACTGCGTCGGGGGAGCTGTTTTTT.